This TCR beta chain was identified in a study of blood T cells in healthy people across ages. The authors ran a second PCR of about 6 to 11 cycles using a sample-barcoded 5' primer and a J-beta primer mix. Using its own MiXCR run on the 5' RACE reads, TCRdb lists one record per CDR3 protein. The sample yields some 900,000 distinct CDR3 sequences, more than 25% seen once. Collection of roughly 10 milliliters of peripheral blood was performed for each donor. At least 6 million PBMCs were isolated per sample. V lost 1 base to trimming and J lost 8 bases, with 13 bases between them. The CDR3 runs 15 residues. Germline V lookup: CDR1 SGHKS, CDR2 YYEKEE (reference sequence).

What was sequenced was blood. This TCR was recovered from a woman over 75 in good health. The chain has TRBV5-5 and TRBJ1-6; D not resolved. CDR3 in DNA: TGTGCCAGCAGCTTGTTGGACGGCCCTCATTCACCCCTCCACTTT. Protein sequence: CASSLLDGPHSPLHF.